This T cell receptor (beta chain) emerged from a study of OX40 agonist ivuxolimab in advanced cancers. Study as a whole: Dose-escalation patients suffered from hepatocellular carcinoma, melanoma, renal cell or head and neck cancer.

The CDR3 runs 15 residues. The trim removed 2 bases at V and 6 bases at J, leaving 7 bases unmatched. Germline CDR1 reads SGHNT; CDR2 reads YYREEE (reference sequence). This clone occurred a few times. The target antigen is unknown. Whole-study results and caveats: Expanded clones tended on average to be more numerous among CD8+ T cells than CD4+.

Profiled with immunoSEQ multiplex PCR; TCRdb holds only in-frame clones, not every one. The sample records approximately 84,000 clones, about 86% being singletons. This sample comprised CD4+ or CD8+ T cells sorted from blood, obtained in a trial of the OX40 agonist ivuxolimab. The receptor was isolated from an adult with an advanced solid tumor such as melanoma, head and neck, liver or kidney cancer. This rearrangement joins TRBV5-4 to TRBJ1-4; 7 bases align to TRBD1. CDR3 bases: TGTGCCAGCAGCTTAGGGGGCTCGGCCGATGAAAAACTGTTTTTT. Protein: CASSLGGSADEKLFF.